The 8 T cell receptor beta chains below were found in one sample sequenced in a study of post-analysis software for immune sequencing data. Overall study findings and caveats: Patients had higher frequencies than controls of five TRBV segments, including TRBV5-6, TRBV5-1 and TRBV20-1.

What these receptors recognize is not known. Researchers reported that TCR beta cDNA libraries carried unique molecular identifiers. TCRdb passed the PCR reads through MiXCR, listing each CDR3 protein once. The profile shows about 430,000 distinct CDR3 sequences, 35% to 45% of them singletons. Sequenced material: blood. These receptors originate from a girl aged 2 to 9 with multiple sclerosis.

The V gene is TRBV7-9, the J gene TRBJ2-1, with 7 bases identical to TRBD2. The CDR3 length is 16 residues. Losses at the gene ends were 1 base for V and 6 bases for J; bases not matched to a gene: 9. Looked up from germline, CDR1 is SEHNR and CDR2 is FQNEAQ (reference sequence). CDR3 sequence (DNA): TGTGCCAGCAGCTTAGTCGGCGGGAGCCCAATCAATGAGCAGTTCTTC. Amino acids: CASSLVGGSPINEQFF.

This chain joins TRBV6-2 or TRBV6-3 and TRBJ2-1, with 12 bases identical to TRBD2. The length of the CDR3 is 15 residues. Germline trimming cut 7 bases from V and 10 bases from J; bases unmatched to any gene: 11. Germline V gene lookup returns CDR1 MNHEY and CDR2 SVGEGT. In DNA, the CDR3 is TGTGCCAGCACCCAGCGACTAGCGGGAGCCCGAGAGCAGTTCTTC. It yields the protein CASTQRLAGAREQFF.

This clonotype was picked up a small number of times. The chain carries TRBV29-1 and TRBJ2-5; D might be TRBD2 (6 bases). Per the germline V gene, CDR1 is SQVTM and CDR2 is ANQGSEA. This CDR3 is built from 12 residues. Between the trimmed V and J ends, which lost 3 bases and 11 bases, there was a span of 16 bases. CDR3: CSVEEAGRKQYF. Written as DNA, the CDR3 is TGCAGCGTTGAGGAGGCGGGGAGGAAGCAGTACTTC.

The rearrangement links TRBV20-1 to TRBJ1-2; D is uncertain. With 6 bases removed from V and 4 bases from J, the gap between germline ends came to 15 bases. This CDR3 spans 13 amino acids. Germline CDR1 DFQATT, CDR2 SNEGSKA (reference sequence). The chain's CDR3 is CSASGGGSYGYTF. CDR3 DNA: TGCAGTGCCTCCGGTGGTGGGAGCTATGGCTACACCTTC.

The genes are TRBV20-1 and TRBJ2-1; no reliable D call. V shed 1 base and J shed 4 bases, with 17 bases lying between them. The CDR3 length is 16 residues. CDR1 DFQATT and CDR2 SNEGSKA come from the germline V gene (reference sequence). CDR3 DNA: TGCAGTGCTAGAGGGGCGGAGATTGGGATATACAATGAGCAGTTCTTC. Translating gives CSARGAEIGIYNEQFF.

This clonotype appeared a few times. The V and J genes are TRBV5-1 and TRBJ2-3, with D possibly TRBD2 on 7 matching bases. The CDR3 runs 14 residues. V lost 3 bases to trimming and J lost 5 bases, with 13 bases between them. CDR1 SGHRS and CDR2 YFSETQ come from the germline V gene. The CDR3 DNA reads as TGCGCCAGCAGCTCCGGGGGGCAAGGAGATACGCAGTATTTT. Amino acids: CASSSGGQGDTQYF. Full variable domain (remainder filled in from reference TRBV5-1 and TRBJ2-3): KAGVTQTPRYLIKTRGQQVTLSCSPISGHRSVSWYQQTPGQGLQFLFEYFSETQRNKGNFPGRFSGRQFSNSRSEMNVSTLELGDSALYLCASSSGGQGDTQYFGPGTRLTVL.

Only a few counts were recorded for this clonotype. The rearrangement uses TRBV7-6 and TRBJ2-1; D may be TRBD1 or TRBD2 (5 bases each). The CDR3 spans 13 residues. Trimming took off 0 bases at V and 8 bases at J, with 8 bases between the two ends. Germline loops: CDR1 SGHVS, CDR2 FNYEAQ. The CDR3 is CASSLARGHEQFF. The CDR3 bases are TGTGCCAGCAGCTTAGCTCGGGGCCATGAGCAGTTCTTC.

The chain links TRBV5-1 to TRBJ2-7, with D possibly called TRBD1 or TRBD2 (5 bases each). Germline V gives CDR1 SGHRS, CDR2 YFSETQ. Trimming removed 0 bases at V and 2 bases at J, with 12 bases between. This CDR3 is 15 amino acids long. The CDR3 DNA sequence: TGCGCCAGCAGCTTGGGTGGTGGGACCACCTACGAGCAGTACTTC. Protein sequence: CASSLGGGTTYEQYF.